This T cell receptor beta chain was identified in a study of OX40 agonist ivuxolimab in advanced cancers. Study-level points and caveats: Averaged across samples, CD8+ T cells carried more expanded clones than CD4+ did.

This clone was found once. Its antigen is not identified. TCRdb keeps only in-frame clones here, not all; method: immunoSEQ multiplex PCR. Among almost 50,000 clones listed, roughly nine tenths were seen once. If patients had autoimmune disease history or systemic immunosuppression, they were excluded. Germline-derived CDR1 and CDR2 are SGHDN and FVKESK. This CDR3 spans 15 amino acids. This clonotype was sampled from an adult with an advanced solid tumor such as melanoma, head and neck, liver or kidney cancer. This rearrangement joins TRBV14 to TRBJ2-5; 10 positions match TRBD1. The DNA end lines up better with TRBJ2-7; the J call may be wrong. The source material was CD4+ or CD8+ T cells sorted from blood, sampled in a trial of the OX40 agonist ivuxolimab. The CDR3 loop is CASSQGTGGTYEQYF. The CDR3 DNA reads TGTGCCAGCAGCCAAGGGACAGGGGGTACCTACGAGCAGTACTTC.